This T cell receptor beta chain stems from a study of blood T cell repertoires in COVID-19. CDR1 is GTSNPN, CDR2 SVGIG, per germline (reference sequence). The CDR3 loop spans 13 amino acids. The V gene lost 8 bases and the J gene lost 4 bases, with 15 bases spanning the gap. The method was immunoSEQ multiplex PCR; TCRdb's version includes in-frame clones alone and lacks a portion of them. The table includes approximately 450,000 clones, around 89% detected once. This chain links TRBV30 with TRBJ1-5, with D hard to call. The origin of this receptor is a woman aged 25 to 39 with acute or convalescent COVID-19. Sequenced material: peripheral blood. CDR3 residues: CALAGGWNQPQHF. CDR3 bases: TGTGCCCTGGCGGGCGGTTGGAATCAGCCCCAGCATTTT. Full variable domain (outside the CDR3, taken from reference TRBV30 and TRBJ1-5): SQTIHQWPATLVQPVGSPLSLECTVEGTSNPNLYWYRQAAGRGLQLLFYSVGIGQISSEVPQNLSASRPQDRQFILSSKKLLLSDSGFYLCALAGGWNQPQHFGDGTRLSIL.